Presented here are 18 T cell receptor beta chains from one specimen sequenced in a study of shared clonotypes between healthy human individuals. TCRdb's copy holds only in-frame clones and misses some; the assay was immunoSEQ multiplex PCR. The data contain roughly 400,000 clones, about 97% of them singletons. Sample: memory CD8+ T cells sorted from blood. Sample subset: CD45RO+ cells pooled with CCR7-negative TemRA cells. Receptor source: a young man in good health.

The chain has TRBV5-6 and TRBJ1-5; 9 nucleotides agree with TRBD1. V shed 1 base and J 2 bases; nucleotides not matched to a gene: 1. Germline assignment: CDR1 SGHDT and CDR2 YYEEEE. CDR3 length: 15 residues. CDR3 DNA sequence: TGTGCCAGCAGCTTGTGGGACAGGGGCAATCAGCCCCAGCATTTT. Protein: CASSLWDRGNQPQHF.

The chain is built from TRBV28 and TRBJ1-4, with TRBD1 as a possible D gene (5 bases). The CDR3 spans 13 residues. Germline CDR1 MDHEN, CDR2 SYDVKM. Trimming took off 7 bases at V and 5 bases at J, with 11 bases between the two ends. Written as DNA, the CDR3 is TGTGCCAGCACGAACAGGCCGAATGAAAAACTGTTTTTT. It translates to CASTNRPNEKLFF.

On this clone: This CDR3 is also generated by other DNA sequences in the sample. J is TRBJ1-5 and V is TRBV27, with D possibly being TRBD1 (6 bases). Germline V CDR1 and CDR2: MNHEY, SMNVEV (reference sequence). Trimming removed 3 bases at V and 6 bases at J, with 6 bases between. The CDR3 has 12 amino acids. The CDR3 here is CASSFRGQPQHF. The CDR3 nucleotides read TGTGCCAGCAGTTTCAGGGGTCAGCCCCAGCATTTT.

The chain recombines TRBV27 with TRBJ2-4; D not resolved. The CDR3 has 16 amino acids. Germline lookup yields CDR1 MNHEY and CDR2 SMNVEV (reference sequence). V was trimmed by 6 bases and J by 0 bases, leaving 15 bases between them. The CDR3 spells CASSPLIPIAKNIQYF. Here the CDR3 DNA reads TGTGCCAGCAGCCCTTTGATCCCCATAGCCAAAAACATTCAGTACTTC.

The gene calls are TRBV13 and TRBJ1-2, with 9 bases that match TRBD1. Trimming took 0 bases from V and 4 from J; bases not matched to a gene: 6. Germline V gives CDR1 PRHDT, CDR2 FYEKMQ (reference sequence). This CDR3 contains 16 residues. CDR3 residues: CASSLGASQGAYGYTF. In DNA, the CDR3 is TGTGCCAGCAGCTTAGGCGCATCACAGGGGGCCTATGGCTACACCTTC.

The rearrangement uses TRBV6-5 and TRBJ2-7, with D perhaps assigned TRBD1 or TRBD2 (5 bases each). This CDR3 comprises 14 residues. Trimming pared 4 bases from V and 1 base from J, leaving 11 bases between. Germline V lookup: CDR1 MNHEY, CDR2 SVGAGI. CDR3 in amino acids: CASSSGTESYEQYF. In DNA, the CDR3 is TGTGCCAGCAGTTCCGGGACGGAATCCTACGAGCAGTACTTC.

This chain connects TRBV10-3 to TRBJ2-7; 10 bases map to TRBD2. The CDR3 is 15 residues long. Germline trimming cut 6 bases from V and 2 bases from J; bases unmatched to any gene: 7. Germline values: CDR1 ENHRY, CDR2 SYGVKD. The CDR3 DNA follows: TGTGCCATCAGGGGGATAGCGGGAGGACCCTACGAGCAGTACTTC. Translating gives CAIRGIAGGPYEQYF.

This chain connects TRBV28 to TRBJ2-7; TRBD1 might be the D (6 bases). The CDR3 runs to 13 residues. Germline CDR1 and CDR2: MDHEN and SYDVKM. The V and J ends lost 8 bases and 4 bases respectively, with 15 bases between them. CDR3 residues: CASWGPRRYEQYF. CDR3 bases: TGTGCCAGCTGGGGGCCGCGGAGGTACGAGCAGTACTTC.

The chain joins TRBV19 to TRBJ2-1; possible D gene TRBD2, 5 bases. Looked up from germline, CDR1 is LNHDA and CDR2 is SQIVND (reference sequence). This CDR3 region has 15 residues. V was pared by 8 bases and J by 0 bases, with 14 bases between. The CDR3 region has the DNA TGTGCCAGTGGCCGGGAAGCGGTCTCCTACAATGAGCAGTTCTTC. Amino acid sequence: CASGREAVSYNEQFF.

V gene TRBV7-9 combines with J gene TRBJ2-1; 11 positions agree with TRBD2. The CDR3 is 17 residues long. CDR1 is SEHNR and CDR2 is FQNEAQ in the germline V gene (reference sequence). Germline trimming cut 2 bases from V and 5 bases from J; bases unmatched to any gene: 8. The CDR3 sequence: CASSLLRGTSGDNEQFF. The CDR3 DNA reads as TGTGCCAGCAGCTTACTGAGGGGGACTAGCGGTGACAATGAGCAGTTCTTC. The whole variable domain, filled in from reference TRBV7-9 and TRBJ2-1, reads DTGVSQNPRHKITKRGQNVTFRCDPISEHNRLYWYRQTLGQGPEFLTYFQNEAQLEKSRLLSDRFSAERPKGSFSTLEIQRTEQGDSAMYLCASSLLRGTSGDNEQFFGPGTRLTVL.

The chain has TRBV5-6 and TRBJ2-3; D call uncertain. CDR1 is SGHDT, CDR2 YYEEEE, per germline. Trimming removed 0 bases from V and 6 bases from J, with 8 bases in between. CDR3 length: 13 amino acids. The CDR3 sequence is CASSLARRDTQYF. The CDR3 DNA follows: TGTGCCAGCAGCTTGGCCCGTCGGGATACGCAGTATTTT.

This chain connects TRBV11-2 to TRBJ2-7, with 12 bases fitting TRBD2. Germline CDR1 reads SGHAT; CDR2 reads FQNNGV. V shed 7 bases, J shed 3 bases, and the junction held 4 bases outside the gene matches. The CDR3 runs 14 residues. This chain's CDR3 is CASTRTSGDYEQYF. The DNA for the CDR3 is TGTGCCAGCACCCGGACTAGCGGGGACTACGAGCAGTACTTC.

CDR3 nucleotide sequence: TGCGCCAGCAGCCAAGAGGTATTCCGCGGGCCCACCGGGGAGCTGTTTTTT. Protein: CASSQEVFRGPTGELFF. V gene TRBV4-1 combines with J gene TRBJ2-2, with D perhaps matching TRBD2 (5 bases). This CDR3 is 17 amino acids long. Germline CDR1 is MGHRA and CDR2 is YSYEKL. Trimming took 0 bases from V and 4 from J, leaving 15 bases between them.

The rearrangement links TRBV11-2 to TRBJ2-7; no clear D. The length of the CDR3 is 12 residues. Looked up from germline, CDR1 is SGHAT and CDR2 is FQNNGV. V lost 2 bases and J lost 5, with 7 bases in between. DNA for the CDR3: TGTGCCAGCAGCTTATGGGAAAACGAGCAGTACTTC. Encoded protein: CASSLWENEQYF. Full variable domain (rest looked up from reference TRBV11-2 and TRBJ2-7): EAGVAQSPRYKIIEKRQSVAFWCNPISGHATLYWYQQILGQGPKLLIQFQNNGVVDDSQLPKDRFSAERLKGVDSTLKIQPAKLEDSAVYLCASSLWENEQYFGPGTRLTVT.

The CDR3 here is CATSSLWTGVDTQYF. CDR3 bases: TGTGCCACCAGCAGCCTCTGGACAGGGGTGGATACGCAGTATTTT. The gene calls are TRBV15 and TRBJ2-3; TRBD1 matches 9 bases. Germline CDR1 and CDR2: LNHNV and YYDKDF (reference sequence). The V gene end was trimmed by 3 bases and the J gene end by 6 bases; junction bases not matched to a gene: 7. The length of the CDR3 is 15 residues.

This clone was seen a few times. V is TRBV11-1 and J is TRBJ2-5; D might be TRBD2 (7 bases). Germline V CDR1 and CDR2: SGHAT, FQDESV (reference sequence). The CDR3 consists of 14 residues. Trimming took 1 base from V and 8 from J, leaving 14 bases between them. CDR3 nucleotides: TGTGCCAGCAGCTTAGTGATGGCGGGGGCCACCCAGTACTTC. This gives the protein CASSLVMAGATQYF.

The chain has TRBV5-1 and TRBJ1-4; D is uncertain. CDR3 length: 11 residues. CDR1 is SGHRS and CDR2 is YFSETQ in the germline V gene. V lost 0 bases and J lost 11, with 5 bases in between. For the CDR3, the DNA is TGCGCCAGCAGCTTGGAAGGGAAACTGTTTTTT. Translated: CASSLEGKLFF. The full variable domain, completed using reference TRBV5-1 and TRBJ1-4, is KAGVTQTPRYLIKTRGQQVTLSCSPISGHRSVSWYQQTPGQGLQFLFEYFSETQRNKGNFPGRFSGRQFSNSRSEMNVSTLELGDSALYLCASSLEGKLFFGSGTQLSVL.

The J gene is TRBJ2-7, the V gene TRBV5-4; D is tentatively TRBD1 or TRBD2 (5 bases each). Trimming shortened V by 3 bases and J by 7 bases, and 11 bases separated the two germline ends. Germline V gene lookup returns CDR1 SGHNT and CDR2 YYREEE (reference sequence). The CDR3 contains 12 residues. CDR3 bases: TGTGCCAGCAGCTCTAGCCAGGGAGAGCAGTACTTC. It codes for CASSSSQGEQYF.